This TCR beta chain was sequenced for a study of cytomegalovirus exposure and HLA in healthy donors. Regarding the study as a whole: Differences between HLA loci emerged in a later analysis of TCR association rates, with DRB1 most and HLA-C fewest.

Worth noting for this clone: As yet, its antigen is unknown.

Between the trimmed V and J ends, which lost 5 bases and 2 bases, there was a span of 10 bases. The CDR3 runs to 13 residues. Germline values: CDR1 SGHTA, CDR2 FQGNSA. The PCR was carried out with 60 Vbeta primers and 13 Jbeta primers. TCRdb's table, derived via immunoSEQ multiplex PCR, lists solely in-frame clones and lacks some. The sample carries about 120,000 clones, 81% recorded once. The sequencing input was PBMCs. This TCR came from a man aged 18 to 30 in good health and CMV-seronegative. This sequence joins TRBV7-2 and TRBJ2-7; D gene ambiguous. As DNA, the CDR3 is TGTGCCAGCAGCCCTCTTTCCCCCTACGAGCAGTACTTC. It codes for CASSPLSPYEQYF.